The rows below give T cell receptor beta chains drawn from one sample of a study of identifying expanded T cells in peripheral blood. Clones were sequenced by immunoSEQ multiplex PCR, and TCRdb holds only the in-frame ones, with some missing. The sample consists of 90,000 to 120,000 clones, around 89% of them appearing once. Sequencing input: blood. These receptors were obtained from a person aged 18-70 years in good health. CDR3s include the opening cysteine and the closing phenylalanine or tryptophan. A D gene is named only where the DNA matches it firmly. A clone size is listed for some rows: how often the clone was seen (once, few, many), or a class if it is expanded.

>-|TRBJ1-5|TRBV7-9|-
TGTGCCAGCAGCTTACCGGCGGTGGGTCAGCCCCAGCATTTT
CASSLPAVGQPQHF
>-|TRBJ2-1|TRBV2|few
TGTGCCAGCAGTGAAGCTGGGCGGGGTTACAATGAGCAGTTCTTC
CASSEAGRGYNEQFF
>-|TRBJ2-1|TRBV5-6|-
TGTGCCAGCAGCTTCTTCTCGGCTGTCAATGAGCAGTTCTTC
CASSFFSAVNEQFF
>-|TRBJ2-3|TRBV6-5|-
TGTGCCAGCAGTCCGACGTGGGGAGATACGCAGTATTTT
CASSPTWGDTQYF
>-|TRBJ2-1|TRBV30|-
TGTGCCTGGGGGGAAGTTGCAGGAGAGCAGTTCTTC
CAWGEVAGEQFF
>TRBD1|TRBJ2-5|TRBV6-1|-
TGTGCCAGCAGTGGCCGGACAGGCGGAGAGACCCAGTACTTC
CASSGRTGGETQYF
>TRBD2|TRBJ2-2|TRBV6-1|-
TGTGCCACCTCTTGGGGGGGGTCGAACACCGGGGAGCTGTTTTTT
CATSWGGSNTGELFF
>TRBD2|TRBJ2-1|TRBV30|-
TGTGCCTGGGGGAGGGGCTCCTACAATGAGCAGTTCTTC
CAWGRGSYNEQFF
>TRBD1|TRBJ1-2|TRBV19|once
TGTGCCAGTAGTCCCCAGGGGGCGCTGGGCTACACCTTC
CASSPQGALGYTF
>-|TRBJ2-7|TRBV29-1|-
TGCAGCGTTGAAATCAGGGGCAGCTCCTACGAGCAGTACTTC
CSVEIRGSSYEQYF
>TRBD1|TRBJ1-3|TRBV2|few
TGTGCCAGCAGTCTCACAGGGGTTTGGGACACCATATATTTT
CASSLTGVWDTIYF
>TRBD1|TRBJ1-1|TRBV5-1|once
TGCGCCAGCAGGCCCGATAAGGGACAGCTGAACACTGAAGCTTTCTTT
CASRPDKGQLNTEAFF
>TRBD2|TRBJ2-3|TRBV5-8|once
TGTGCCAGCAGCTTGGAAGGCGGGGGGAGGACAGATACGCAGTATTTT
CASSLEGGGRTDTQYF
>-|TRBJ2-1|TRBV4-1|few
TGCGCCAGCAGCCAAGACCCAGACGGGACACTTTTCAATGAGCAGTTCTTC
CASSQDPDGTLFNEQFF
>-|TRBJ1-6|TRBV21-1|-
TGTGCCAGCAGCAAAGAGTACAGCTCCTATAATTCACCCCTCCACTTT
CASSKEYSSYNSPLHF
>-|TRBJ1-3|TRBV11-1|-
TGTGCCAGCAATTGGGGAGGACCACACTCTGGAAACACCATATATTTT
CASNWGGPHSGNTIYF
>TRBD2|TRBJ2-1|TRBV2|-
TGTGCCAGCAGTCAAACGACTAGCGGGGTTTACAATGAGCAGTTCTTC
CASSQTTSGVYNEQFF
>-|TRBJ1-2|TRBV7-9|-
TGTGCCAGCAGGGGGGCAAATTCTAACTATGGCTACACCTTC
CASRGANSNYGYTF
>-|TRBJ1-5|TRBV7-9|few
TGTGCCAGCAGCTTCGCAGGGTGGCAGCCCCAGCATTTT
CASSFAGWQPQHF
>-|TRBJ2-5|TRBV7-9|once
TGTGCCAGCAGCTTACCCCCTCAAGAGACCCAGTACTTC
CASSLPPQETQYF
>-|TRBJ1-5|TRBV27|-
TGTGCCAGCAGTTTATTTGGTGGGGGGGTTGGACAGCCCCAGCATTTT
CASSLFGGGVGQPQHF
>-|TRBJ1-2|TRBV28|-
TGTGCCAGCAGTCCCGTCGGACTGAGGAACTATGGCTACACCTTC
CASSPVGLRNYGYTF
>-|TRBJ2-7|TRBV10-2|-
TGCGCCAGCAGAACGGCAGGGCGAAGGGACGAGCAGTACTTC
CASRTAGRRDEQYF
>-|TRBJ1-2|TRBV28|-
TGTGCCAGCAGCAGGCAGGGGACTAACTATGGCTACACCTTC
CASSRQGTNYGYTF
>-|TRBJ2-5|TRBV5-1|once
TGCGCCAGCAGCCCCGGAGAGACCCAGTACTTC
CASSPGETQYF
>TRBD2|TRBJ2-3|TRBV6-5|-
TGTGCCACCGGAGCGGGGGTCACAGATACGCAGTATTTT
CATGAGVTDTQYF
>TRBD1|TRBJ2-2|TRBV6-5|-
TGTGCCACTCGGAGACAGGGGGGGACCGGGGAGCTGTTTTTT
CATRRQGGTGELFF
>-|TRBJ2-1|TRBV2|-
TGTGCCAGCAGTGAGGGTGGGGCTCCTTACAATGAGCAGTTCTTC
CASSEGGAPYNEQFF
>-|TRBJ2-4|TRBV5-4|-
TGTGCCAGCAGCTCCACGATTGGCCCTAAAAACATTCAGTACTTC
CASSSTIGPKNIQYF
>TRBD1|TRBJ2-7|TRBV5-1|-
TGCGCCAGCAGCCGGCAGCCGGGACAGGGACCCGAGCAGTACTTC
CASSRQPGQGPEQYF